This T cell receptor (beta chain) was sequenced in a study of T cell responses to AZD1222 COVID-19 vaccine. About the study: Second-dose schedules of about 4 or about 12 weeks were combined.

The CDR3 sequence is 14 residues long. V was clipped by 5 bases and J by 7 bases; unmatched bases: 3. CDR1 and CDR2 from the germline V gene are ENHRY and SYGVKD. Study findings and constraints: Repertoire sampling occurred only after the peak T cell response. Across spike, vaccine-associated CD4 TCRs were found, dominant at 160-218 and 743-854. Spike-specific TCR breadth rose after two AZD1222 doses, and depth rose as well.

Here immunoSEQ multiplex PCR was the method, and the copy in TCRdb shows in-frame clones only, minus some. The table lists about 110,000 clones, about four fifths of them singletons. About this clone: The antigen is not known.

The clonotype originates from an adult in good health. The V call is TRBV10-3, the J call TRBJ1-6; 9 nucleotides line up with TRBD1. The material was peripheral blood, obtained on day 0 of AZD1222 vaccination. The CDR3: CAISPGQGNSPLHF. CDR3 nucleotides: TGTGCCATCAGTCCGGGACAGGGCAATTCACCCCTCCACTTT.